Here is one T cell receptor beta chain with its context. TCRdb re-called the 5' RACE reads with MiXCR, one entry per CDR3 protein. The data hold some 300,000 distinct CDR3 sequences, with around 20% observed a single time. The data belong to a study of CD8 T cells in ankylosing spondylitis. The clonotype was recovered from a female donor with ankylosing spondylitis or in good health (not recorded which). Specimen: blood, either unsorted or a sorted T cell fraction (not recorded which).

Written as DNA, the CDR3 is TGTGCCAGCAGCTTCCCATGGGCTAGCGGCGAAAATGAGCAGTTCTTC. It is translated as CASSFPWASGENEQFF. The chain is built from TRBV5-6 and TRBJ2-1; TRBD2 aligns across 7 bases. V shed 2 bases and J 7 bases; nucleotides not matched to a gene: 12. The CDR3 contains 16 residues. The V gene's germline CDR1 is SGHDT and CDR2 YYEEEE. Full variable domain (rest looked up from reference TRBV5-6 and TRBJ2-1): DAGVTQSPTHLIKTRGQQVTLRCSPKSGHDTVSWYQQALGQGPQFIFQYYEEEERQRGNFPDRFSGHQFPNYSSELNVNALLLGDSALYLCASSFPWASGENEQFFGPGTRLTVL.